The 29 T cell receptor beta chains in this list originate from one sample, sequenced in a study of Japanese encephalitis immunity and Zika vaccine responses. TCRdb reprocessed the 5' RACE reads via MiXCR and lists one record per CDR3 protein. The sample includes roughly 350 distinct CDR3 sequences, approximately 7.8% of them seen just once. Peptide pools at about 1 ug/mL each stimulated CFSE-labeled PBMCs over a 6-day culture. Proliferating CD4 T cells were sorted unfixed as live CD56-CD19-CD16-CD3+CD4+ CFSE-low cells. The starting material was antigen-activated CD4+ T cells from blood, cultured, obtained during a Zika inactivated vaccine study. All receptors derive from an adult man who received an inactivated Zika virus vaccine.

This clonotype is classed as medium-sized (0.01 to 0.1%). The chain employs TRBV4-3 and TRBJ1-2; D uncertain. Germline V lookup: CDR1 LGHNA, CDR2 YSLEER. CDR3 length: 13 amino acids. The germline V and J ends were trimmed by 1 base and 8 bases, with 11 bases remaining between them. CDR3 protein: CASSQAGVGGYTF. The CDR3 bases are TGCGCCAGCAGCCAAGCCGGGGTAGGCGGCTACACCTTC.

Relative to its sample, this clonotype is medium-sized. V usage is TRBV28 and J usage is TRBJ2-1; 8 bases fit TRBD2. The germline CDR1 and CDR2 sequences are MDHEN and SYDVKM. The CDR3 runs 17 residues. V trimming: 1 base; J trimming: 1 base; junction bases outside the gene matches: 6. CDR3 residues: CASSLSTGGGSYNEQFF. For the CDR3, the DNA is TGTGCCAGCAGTTTATCCACGGGGGGGGGTTCCTACAATGAGCAGTTCTTC.

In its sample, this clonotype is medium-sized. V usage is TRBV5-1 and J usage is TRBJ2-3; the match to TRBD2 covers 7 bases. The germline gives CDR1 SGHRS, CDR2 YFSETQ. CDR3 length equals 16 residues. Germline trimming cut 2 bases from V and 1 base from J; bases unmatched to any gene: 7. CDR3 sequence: CASSFRSGWGTDTQYF. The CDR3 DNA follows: TGCGCCAGCAGCTTCCGTAGCGGGTGGGGCACAGATACGCAGTATTTT.

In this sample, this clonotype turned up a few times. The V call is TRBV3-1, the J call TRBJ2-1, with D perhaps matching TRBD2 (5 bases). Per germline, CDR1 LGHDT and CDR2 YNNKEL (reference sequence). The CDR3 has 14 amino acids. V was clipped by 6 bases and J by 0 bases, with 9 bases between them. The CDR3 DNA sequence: TGTGCCAGCAGTCACGGGGACTCCTACAATGAGCAGTTCTTC. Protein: CASSHGDSYNEQFF.

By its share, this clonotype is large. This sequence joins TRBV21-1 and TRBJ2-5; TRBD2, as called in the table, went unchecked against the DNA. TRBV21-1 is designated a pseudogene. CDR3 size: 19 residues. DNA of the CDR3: TGTGCCAGCAGCAAAGGTCAGGGACTAGCGGGAACCCACCAAGAGACCCAGTACTTC. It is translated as CASSKGQGLAGTHQETQYF.

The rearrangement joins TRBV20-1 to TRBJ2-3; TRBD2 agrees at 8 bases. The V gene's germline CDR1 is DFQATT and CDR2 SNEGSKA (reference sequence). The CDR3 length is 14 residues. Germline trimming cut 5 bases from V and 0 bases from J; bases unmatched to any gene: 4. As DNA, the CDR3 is TGCAGTGCTTTCCTAGCGGGTAGCACAGATACGCAGTATTTT. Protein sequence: CSAFLAGSTDTQYF.

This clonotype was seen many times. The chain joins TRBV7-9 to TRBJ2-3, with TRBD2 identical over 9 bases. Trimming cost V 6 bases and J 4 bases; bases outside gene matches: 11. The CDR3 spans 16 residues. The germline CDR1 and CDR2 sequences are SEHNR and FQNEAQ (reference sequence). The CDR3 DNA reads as TGTGCCAGCAGTAATCTAGCGGGAAAAGGCCCAGATACGCAGTATTTT. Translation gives CASSNLAGKGPDTQYF.

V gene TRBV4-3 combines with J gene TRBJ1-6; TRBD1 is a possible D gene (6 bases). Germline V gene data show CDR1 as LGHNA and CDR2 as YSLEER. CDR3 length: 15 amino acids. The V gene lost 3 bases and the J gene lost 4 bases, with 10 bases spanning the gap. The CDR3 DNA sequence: TGCGCCAGCAGCCAGGGCACAGGGTATAATTCACCCCTCCACTTT. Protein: CASSQGTGYNSPLHF.

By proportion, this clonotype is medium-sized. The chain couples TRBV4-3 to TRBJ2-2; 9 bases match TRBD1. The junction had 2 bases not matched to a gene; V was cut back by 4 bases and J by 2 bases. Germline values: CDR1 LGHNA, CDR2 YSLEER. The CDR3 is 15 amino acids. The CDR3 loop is CASSLTGGNTGELFF. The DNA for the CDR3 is TGCGCCAGCAGCCTAACAGGGGGCAACACCGGGGAGCTGTTTTTT.

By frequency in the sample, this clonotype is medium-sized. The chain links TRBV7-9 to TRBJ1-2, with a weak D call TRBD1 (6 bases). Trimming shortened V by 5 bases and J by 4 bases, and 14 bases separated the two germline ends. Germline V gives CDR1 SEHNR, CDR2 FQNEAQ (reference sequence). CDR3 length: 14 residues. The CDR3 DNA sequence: TGTGCCAGCAGCCCAATCGGACAGAGCTATGGCTACACCTTC. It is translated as CASSPIGQSYGYTF. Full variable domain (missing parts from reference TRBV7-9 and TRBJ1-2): DTGVSQNPRHKITKRGQNVTFRCDPISEHNRLYWYRQTLGQGPEFLTYFQNEAQLEKSRLLSDRFSAERPKGSFSTLEIQRTEQGDSAMYLCASSPIGQSYGYTFGSGTRLTVV.

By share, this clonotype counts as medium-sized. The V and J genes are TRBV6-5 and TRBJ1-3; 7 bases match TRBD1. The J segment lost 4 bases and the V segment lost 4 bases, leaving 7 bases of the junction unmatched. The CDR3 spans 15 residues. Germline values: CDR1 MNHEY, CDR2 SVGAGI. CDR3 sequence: CASSFTGAGGNTIYF. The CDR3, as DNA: TGTGCCAGCAGTTTTACAGGGGCCGGAGGAAACACCATATATTTT.

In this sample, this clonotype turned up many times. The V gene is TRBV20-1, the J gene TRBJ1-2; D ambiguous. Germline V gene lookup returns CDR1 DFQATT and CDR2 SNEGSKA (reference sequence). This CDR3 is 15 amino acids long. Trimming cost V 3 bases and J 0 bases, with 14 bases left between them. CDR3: CSARATGQPNYGYTF. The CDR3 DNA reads TGCAGTGCTAGGGCCACGGGCCAGCCTAACTATGGCTACACCTTC.

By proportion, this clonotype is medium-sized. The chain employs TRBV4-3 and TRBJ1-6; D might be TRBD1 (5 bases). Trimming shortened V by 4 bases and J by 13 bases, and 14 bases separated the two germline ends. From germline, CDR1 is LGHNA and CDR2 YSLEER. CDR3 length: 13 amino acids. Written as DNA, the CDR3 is TGCGCCAGCAGCCCTGGGGACTGGGGGCCCCTCCACTTT. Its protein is CASSPGDWGPLHF.

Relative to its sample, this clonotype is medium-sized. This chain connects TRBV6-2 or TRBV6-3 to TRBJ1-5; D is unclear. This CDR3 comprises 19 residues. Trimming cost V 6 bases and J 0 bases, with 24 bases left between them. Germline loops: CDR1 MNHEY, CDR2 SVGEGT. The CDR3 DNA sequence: TGTGCCAGCAGGCCCACGACTTCACTGACGGTGTATAGCAATCAGCCCCAGCATTTT. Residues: CASRPTTSLTVYSNQPQHF.

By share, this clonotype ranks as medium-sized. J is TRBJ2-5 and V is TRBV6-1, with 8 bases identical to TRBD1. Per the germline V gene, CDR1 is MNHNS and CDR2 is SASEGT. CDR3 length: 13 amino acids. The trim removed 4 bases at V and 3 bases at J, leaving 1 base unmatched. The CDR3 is CASSGTGKETQYF. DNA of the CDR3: TGTGCCAGCAGTGGGACAGGGAAAGAGACCCAGTACTTC.

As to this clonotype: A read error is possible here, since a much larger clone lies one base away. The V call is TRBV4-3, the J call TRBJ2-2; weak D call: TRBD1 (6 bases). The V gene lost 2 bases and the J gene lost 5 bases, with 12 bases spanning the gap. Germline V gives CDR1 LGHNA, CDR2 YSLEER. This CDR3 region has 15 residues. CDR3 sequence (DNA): TGCGCCAGCAGCCAACTTGGACAGAGTACCGGGGAGCTGTTTTTT. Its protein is CASSQLGQSTGELFF.

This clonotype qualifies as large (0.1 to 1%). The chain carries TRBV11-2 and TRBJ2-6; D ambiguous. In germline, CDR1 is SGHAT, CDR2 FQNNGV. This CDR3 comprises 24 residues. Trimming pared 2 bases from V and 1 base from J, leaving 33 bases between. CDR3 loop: CASSLQRSRDSNPIIQSGANVLTF. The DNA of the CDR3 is TGTGCCAGCAGCTTACAGAGGTCTCGCGACTCTAATCCAATAATCCAATCTGGGGCCAACGTCCTGACTTTC.

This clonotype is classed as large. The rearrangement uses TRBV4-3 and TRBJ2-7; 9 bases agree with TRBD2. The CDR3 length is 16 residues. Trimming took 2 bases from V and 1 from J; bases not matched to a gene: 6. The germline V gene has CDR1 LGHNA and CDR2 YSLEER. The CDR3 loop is CASSQLAGDGSYEQYF. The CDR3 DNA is TGCGCCAGCAGCCAATTAGCGGGGGATGGATCCTACGAGCAGTACTTC.

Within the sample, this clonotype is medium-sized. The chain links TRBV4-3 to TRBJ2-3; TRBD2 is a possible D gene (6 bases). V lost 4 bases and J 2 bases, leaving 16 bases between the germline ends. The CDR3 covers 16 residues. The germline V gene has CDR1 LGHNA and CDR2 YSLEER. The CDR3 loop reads CASSLLTSSATDTQYF. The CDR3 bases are TGCGCCAGCAGCCTACTAACTAGCTCCGCCACAGATACGCAGTATTTT.

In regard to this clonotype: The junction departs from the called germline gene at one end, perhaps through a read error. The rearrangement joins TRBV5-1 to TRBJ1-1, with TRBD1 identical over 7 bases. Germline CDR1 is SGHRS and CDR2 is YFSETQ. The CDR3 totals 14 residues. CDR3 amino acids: CTSKPSGGNTEAFF. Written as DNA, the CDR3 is TGCACCAGCAAACCATCAGGGGGGAACACTGAAGCTTTCTTT. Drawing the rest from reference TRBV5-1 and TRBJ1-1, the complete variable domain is KAGVTQTPRYLIKTRGQQVTLSCSPISGHRSVSWYQQTPGQGLQFLFEYFSETQRNKGNFPGRFSGRQFSNSRSEMNVSTLELGDSALYLCTSKPSGGNTEAFFGQGTRLTVV.

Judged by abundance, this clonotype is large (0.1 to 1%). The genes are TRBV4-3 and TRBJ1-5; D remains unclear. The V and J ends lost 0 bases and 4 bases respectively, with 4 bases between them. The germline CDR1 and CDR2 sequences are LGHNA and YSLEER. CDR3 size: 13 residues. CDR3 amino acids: CASSQEENQPQHF. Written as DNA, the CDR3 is TGCGCCAGCAGCCAAGAGGAAAATCAGCCCCAGCATTTT.

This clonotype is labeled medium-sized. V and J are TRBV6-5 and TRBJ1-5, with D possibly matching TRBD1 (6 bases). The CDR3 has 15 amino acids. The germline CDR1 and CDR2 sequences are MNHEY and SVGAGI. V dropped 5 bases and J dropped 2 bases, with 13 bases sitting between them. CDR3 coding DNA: TGTGCCAGCAGTAAAACAGGGTCAGGCAATCAGCCCCAGCATTTT. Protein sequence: CASSKTGSGNQPQHF.

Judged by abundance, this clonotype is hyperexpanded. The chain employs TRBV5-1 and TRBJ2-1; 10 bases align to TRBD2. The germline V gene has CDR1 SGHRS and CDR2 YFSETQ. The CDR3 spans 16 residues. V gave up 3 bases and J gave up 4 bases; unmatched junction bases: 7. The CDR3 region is CASSYSGGNLYNEQFF. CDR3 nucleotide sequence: TGCGCCAGCAGCTATAGCGGGGGGAACCTATACAATGAGCAGTTCTTC.

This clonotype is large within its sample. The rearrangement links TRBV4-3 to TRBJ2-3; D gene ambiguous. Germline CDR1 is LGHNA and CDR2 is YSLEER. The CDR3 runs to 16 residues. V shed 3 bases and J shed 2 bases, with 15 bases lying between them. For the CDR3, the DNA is TGCGCCAGCAGCCAGGTTCCTCTACCATCCACAGATACGCAGTATTTT. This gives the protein CASSQVPLPSTDTQYF.

The CDR3 is CAKNIQYF. The CDR3 coding sequence is TGCGCCAAAAACATTCAGTACTTC. J is TRBJ2-4 and V is TRBV4-1; D is unclear. Trimming took off 10 bases at V and 5 bases at J, with 0 bases between the two ends. Germline V lookup: CDR1 MGHRA, CDR2 YSYEKL. CDR3 length equals 8 residues.

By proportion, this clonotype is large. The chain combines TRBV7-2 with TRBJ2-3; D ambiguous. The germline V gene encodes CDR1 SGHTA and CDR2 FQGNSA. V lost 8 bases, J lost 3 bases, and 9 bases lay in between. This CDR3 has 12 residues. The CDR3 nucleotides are TGTGCCAGCGGCAGGACGACAGATACGCAGTATTTT. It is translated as CASGRTTDTQYF.

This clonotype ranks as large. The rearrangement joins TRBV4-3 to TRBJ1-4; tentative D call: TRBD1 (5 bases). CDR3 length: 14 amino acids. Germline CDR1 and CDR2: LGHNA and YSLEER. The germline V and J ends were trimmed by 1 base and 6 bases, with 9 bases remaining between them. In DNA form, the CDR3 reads TGCGCCAGCAGCCAAGTTGGGGGAGATGAAAAACTGTTTTTT. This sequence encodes CASSQVGGDEKLFF.

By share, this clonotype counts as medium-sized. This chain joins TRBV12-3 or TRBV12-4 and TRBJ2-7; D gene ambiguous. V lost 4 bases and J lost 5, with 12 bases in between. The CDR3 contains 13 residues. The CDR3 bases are TGTGCCAGCAGTTGGGGTGGTTCCCACGAGCAGTACGTC. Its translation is CASSWGGSHEQYV.

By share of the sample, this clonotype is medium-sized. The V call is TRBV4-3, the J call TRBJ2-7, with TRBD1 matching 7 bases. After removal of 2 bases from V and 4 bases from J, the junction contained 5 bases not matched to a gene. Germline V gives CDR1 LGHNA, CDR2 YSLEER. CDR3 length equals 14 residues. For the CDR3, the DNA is TGCGCCAGCAGCCAAAGTGGCAGGGGGTACGAGCAGTACTTC. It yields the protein CASSQSGRGYEQYF.